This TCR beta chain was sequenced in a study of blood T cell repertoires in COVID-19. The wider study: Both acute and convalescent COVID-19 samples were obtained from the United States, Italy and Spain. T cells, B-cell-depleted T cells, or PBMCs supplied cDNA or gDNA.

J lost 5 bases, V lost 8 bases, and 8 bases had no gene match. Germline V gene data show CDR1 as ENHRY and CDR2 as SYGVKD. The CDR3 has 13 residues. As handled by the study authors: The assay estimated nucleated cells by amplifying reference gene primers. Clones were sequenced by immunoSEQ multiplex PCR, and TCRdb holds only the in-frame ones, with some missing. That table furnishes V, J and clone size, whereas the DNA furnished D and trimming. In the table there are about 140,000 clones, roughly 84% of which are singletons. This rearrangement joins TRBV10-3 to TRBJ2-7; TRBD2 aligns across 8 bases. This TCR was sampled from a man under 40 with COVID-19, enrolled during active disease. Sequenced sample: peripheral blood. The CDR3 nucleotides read TGTGCCATCTCCGGGACTAGTAGGAACGAGCAGTACTTC. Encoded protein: CAISGTSRNEQYF.